This passage covers 26 T cell receptor beta chains from one sample sequenced in a study of CD8 T cells in ankylosing spondylitis. TCRdb used MiXCR to reprocess the 5' RACE reads, holding one entry per CDR3 protein. Of about 450,000 distinct CDR3 sequences in the sample, about 24% were seen once. Study outcomes and limitations: Blood of patients with ankylosing spondylitis appeared to be characterized by a TCR beta motif of 8 or 9 highly homologous variants.

For these TCRs, the target antigens are not known. The sample was blood, either unsorted or a sorted T cell fraction (not recorded which). These receptors all stem from a male donor with ankylosing spondylitis.

This clonotype has just a few counts. The chain carries TRBV20-1 and TRBJ1-1, with 7 positions matching TRBD1. Germline CDR1 reads DFQATT; CDR2 reads SNEGSKA (reference sequence). This CDR3 has 13 residues. With V trimmed by 3 bases and J by 7 bases, 8 bases remained unmatched. The DNA for the CDR3 is TGCAGTGCTAGGGGTCAACAGGGGTTTGAAGCTTTCTTT. As protein: CSARGQQGFEAFF.

At least ten counts were recorded for this clonotype. The chain employs TRBV29-1 and TRBJ2-5; TRBD2 is a possible D gene (5 bases). CDR1 is SQVTM and CDR2 is ANQGSEA in the germline V gene. Trimming took 2 bases from V and 5 from J, leaving 15 bases between them. The CDR3 has 14 amino acids. The DNA of the CDR3 is TGCAGCGTTGAAAAAGGAGGATATACGGAGACCCAGTACTTC. Encoded protein: CSVEKGGYTETQYF.

The chain recombines TRBV30 with TRBJ1-6; D is perhaps TRBD1 (5 bases). With 1 base removed from V and 7 bases from J, the gap between germline ends came to 8 bases. The CDR3 is 13 residues long. Germline V gives CDR1 GTSNPN, CDR2 SVGIG (reference sequence). The CDR3 region is CAWSGQQNSPLHF. DNA of the CDR3: TGTGCCTGGAGTGGACAGCAAAATTCACCCCTCCACTTT.

This chain uses TRBV10-3 with TRBJ1-2, with a tentative D call TRBD1 (5 bases). Trimming took 5 bases from V and 8 from J, leaving 15 bases between them. Germline CDR1 reads ENHRY; CDR2 reads SYGVKD. The CDR3 length is 13 residues. Written as DNA, the CDR3 is TGTGCCATCAGTTTGAGCCACCGGGGCGGCTACACCTTC. This translates into CAISLSHRGGYTF.

This clonotype was picked up many times. The gene calls are TRBV12-3 or TRBV12-4 and TRBJ2-5, with TRBD1 matching 7 bases. With 5 bases clipped from V and 3 bases from J, the junction kept 3 bases outside the gene matches. This CDR3 has 13 amino acids. The CDR3 spells CASSRDRKETQYF. The CDR3 coding sequence is TGTGCCAGCAGTCGGGACAGAAAAGAGACCCAGTACTTC.

This clonotype has just a few counts. This CDR3 reads CASLLNYGYTF. The CDR3 DNA reads as TGTGCCAGTCTCCTCAATTATGGCTACACCTTC. The chain couples TRBV12-3 or TRBV12-4 to TRBJ1-2, with unresolved D. V was pared by 9 bases and J by 5 bases, with 10 bases between. The CDR3 totals 11 residues.

This clonotype was seen only a few times. The chain joins TRBV20-1 to TRBJ2-3; TRBD1 aligns across 8 bases. CDR1 DFQATT and CDR2 SNEGSKA come from the germline V gene (reference sequence). The trim removed 5 bases at V and 3 bases at J, leaving 10 bases unmatched. The CDR3 length is 15 residues. This CDR3 reads CSAPGQGQGTDTQYF. The CDR3 DNA sequence: TGCAGTGCTCCCGGACAGGGTCAAGGAACAGATACGCAGTATTTT.

V gene TRBV20-1 combines with J gene TRBJ1-4; perhaps TRBD1 as D (6 bases). V lost 1 base and J lost 5, with 14 bases in between. CDR3 length: 15 amino acids. Germline CDR1 is DFQATT and CDR2 is SNEGSKA (reference sequence). In DNA, the CDR3 is TGCAGTGCTAGAGGAGTGGGGGCAGGGAATGAAAAACTGTTTTTT. It encodes CSARGVGAGNEKLFF.

V and J are TRBV20-1 and TRBJ2-3; 11 positions agree with TRBD2. The CDR3 consists of 15 residues. With V trimmed by 6 bases and J by 7 bases, 12 bases remained unmatched. Germline CDR1 is DFQATT and CDR2 is SNEGSKA (reference sequence). CDR3: CSASLAGGPRNTQYF. CDR3 sequence (DNA): TGCAGTGCCTCCTTAGCGGGAGGGCCGAGGAATACGCAGTATTTT.

This chain uses TRBV20-1 with TRBJ2-3; 8 bases are a match to TRBD2. The germline CDR1 and CDR2 sequences are DFQATT and SNEGSKA (reference sequence). V gave up 5 bases and J gave up 3 bases; unmatched junction bases: 7. This CDR3 has 14 amino acids. CDR3 bases: TGCAGTGCTTCCCCGGGAGGGAGGACAGATACGCAGTATTTT. Translating it yields CSASPGGRTDTQYF.

The chain recombines TRBV10-2 with TRBJ1-1; D unclear. The CDR3 is made up of 13 amino acids. V was trimmed by 6 bases and J by 11 bases, leaving 19 bases between them. Germline V gives CDR1 WSHSY, CDR2 SAAADI. The CDR3 spells CASRANRDLAAFF. Here the CDR3 DNA reads TGCGCCAGCAGAGCAAACCGGGATCTTGCGGCTTTCTTT.

This clonotype was seen only a few times. The V and J genes are TRBV6-1 and TRBJ2-5; 7 bases are shared with TRBD2. CDR3 length equals 14 residues. V dropped 7 bases and J dropped 5; count of bases not matched to a gene: 10. CDR1 is MNHNS and CDR2 is SASEGT in the germline V gene. The CDR3 DNA reads as TGTGCCAGCACCCCTTCGCGGGGAGGGGAGACCCAGTACTTC. It is translated as CASTPSRGGETQYF.

This clonotype has a handful of counts. This chain uses TRBV5-1 with TRBJ1-4, with 9 bases aligning to TRBD1. The CDR3 totals 14 residues. Per the germline V gene, CDR1 is SGHRS and CDR2 is YFSETQ. V was clipped by 4 bases and J by 5 bases; unmatched bases: 3. CDR3 sequence: CASSIGTGNEKLFF. In DNA form, the CDR3 reads TGCGCCAGCAGCATCGGGACAGGGAATGAAAAACTGTTTTTT.

The chain uses TRBV19 and TRBJ1-1; the D gene is possibly TRBD1 (6 bases). Germline V gene lookup returns CDR1 LNHDA and CDR2 SQIVND (reference sequence). Trimming removed 2 bases at V and 6 bases at J, with 13 bases between. The CDR3 totals 14 residues. The CDR3 DNA follows: TGTGCCAGTAGTATACCTCGCAGGGGACCTGAAGCTTTCTTT. This gives the protein CASSIPRRGPEAFF. Combining the CDR3 with reference TRBV19 and TRBJ1-1 gives the whole variable domain DGGITQSPKYLFRKEGQNVTLSCEQNLNHDAMYWYRQDPGQGLRLIYYSQIVNDFQKGDIAEGYSVSREKKESFPLTVTSAQKNPTAFYLCASSIPRRGPEAFFGQGTRLTVV.

A few counts support this clonotype. The CDR3 here is CATSDSDGASYNEQFF. DNA for the CDR3: TGTGCCACCAGTGATTCGGACGGAGCCTCCTACAATGAGCAGTTCTTC. The J gene is TRBJ2-1, the V gene TRBV24-1; no definite D call. The V end lost 2 bases, the J end lost 0 bases, and 10 bases lay between the germline ends. The CDR3 length is 16 residues. Looked up from germline, CDR1 is KGHDR and CDR2 is SFDVKD.

The chain combines TRBV30 with TRBJ2-7; TRBD2 matches at 8 bases. CDR3 length: 14 residues. Trimming took 3 bases from V and 3 from J; bases not matched to a gene: 7. Germline-derived CDR1 and CDR2 are GTSNPN and SVGIG (reference sequence). The CDR3 region has the DNA TGTGCCTGGAGAGGGACTAGTTGGGTCTACGAGCAGTACTTC. It is translated as CAWRGTSWVYEQYF.

Here the CDR3 DNA reads TGCAGTGCTAGGGGTCTATACAGCTTGAACGAGCAGTACGTC. Residues: CSARGLYSLNEQYV. This sequence joins TRBV20-1 and TRBJ2-7; unclear D gene. Germline CDR1 DFQATT, CDR2 SNEGSKA (reference sequence). Trimming stripped 3 bases from V and 5 bases from J, with 17 bases between. CDR3 length: 14 amino acids.

V gene TRBV24-1 combines with J gene TRBJ2-5, with TRBD1 matching 7 bases. CDR1 and CDR2 from the germline V gene are KGHDR and SFDVKD. With 7 bases clipped from V and 2 bases from J, the junction kept 6 bases outside the gene matches. The CDR3 extends over 14 amino acids. The CDR3 loop is CATSSAGGQETQYF. The CDR3 DNA sequence: TGTGCCACCAGCTCGGCAGGGGGTCAAGAGACCCAGTACTTC.

This clonotype occurred a few times. The genes are TRBV20-1 and TRBJ2-1, with TRBD2 identical over 7 bases. The germline gives CDR1 DFQATT, CDR2 SNEGSKA (reference sequence). V dropped 6 bases and J dropped 5; count of bases not matched to a gene: 10. The CDR3 has 14 amino acids. The CDR3 is CSAPAGGNDNEQFF. The DNA for the CDR3 is TGCAGTGCCCCCGCCGGGGGGAACGACAATGAGCAGTTCTTC.

The chain combines TRBV7-2 with TRBJ1-5; D unclear. V was cut by 3 bases and J by 0 bases, with 6 bases left in between. CDR3 length: 14 residues. CDR1 SGHTA and CDR2 FQGNSA come from the germline V gene. CDR3 sequence: CASSFVNSNQPQHF. The CDR3 DNA reads TGTGCCAGCAGCTTCGTGAATAGCAATCAGCCCCAGCATTTT.

J is TRBJ2-7 and V is TRBV7-8; possible D gene TRBD2, 5 bases. CDR1 and CDR2 (germline): SGHVS, FQNEAQ. The CDR3 totals 14 residues. V lost 2 bases and J lost 4, with 12 bases in between. The CDR3 DNA sequence: TGTGCCAGCAGCTTAATGGGATCGGGGTACGAGCAGTACGTC. Protein sequence: CASSLMGSGYEQYV.

The rearrangement uses TRBV11-2 and TRBJ2-1; possibly TRBD2 for D (5 bases). The CDR3 is 15 amino acids. V shed 2 bases and J shed 2 bases, with 10 bases lying between them. Germline lookup yields CDR1 SGHAT and CDR2 FQNNGV. This CDR3 reads CASSLLGSAYNEQFF. For the CDR3, the DNA is TGTGCCAGCAGCTTATTGGGTAGCGCCTACAATGAGCAGTTCTTC.

The chain has TRBV5-1 and TRBJ2-1; 7 bases map to TRBD2. Germline V CDR1 and CDR2: SGHRS, YFSETQ. With 0 bases clipped from V and 3 bases from J, the junction kept 6 bases outside the gene matches. The CDR3 runs to 16 residues. The chain's CDR3 is CASSLAGGRGYNEQFF. The CDR3 bases are TGCGCCAGCAGCTTGGCGGGCGGGAGAGGCTACAATGAGCAGTTCTTC.

This clonotype was recorded a few times. V is TRBV12-5 and J is TRBJ2-1, with D uncertain. The CDR3 is 12 residues long. Germline-derived CDR1 and CDR2 are LGHNT and FRNRAP. Trimming removed 0 bases from V and 12 bases from J, with 9 bases in between. The CDR3 DNA sequence: TGTGCTAGTGGTTTGGTATCACTGGGGCAGTTCTTC. This encodes CASGLVSLGQFF.

This clonotype was counted a few times. The chain links TRBV7-2 to TRBJ1-2; D is unresolved. CDR1 is SGHTA and CDR2 is FQGNSA in the germline V gene. The CDR3 is 14 amino acids. V was shortened by 2 bases and J by 1 base, with 8 bases between the two germline ends. The CDR3 nucleotides read TGTGCCAGCAGCTTAAGCGGCTTTAACTATGGCTACACCTTC. Encoded protein: CASSLSGFNYGYTF.

The chain uses TRBV5-1 and TRBJ2-1; 14 positions agree with TRBD2. Trimming removed 4 bases from V and 7 bases from J; junction bases left unmatched: 7. CDR3 size: 16 residues. Germline CDR1 reads SGHRS; CDR2 reads YFSETQ. The CDR3: CASSPGGLAGVNEQFF. CDR3 DNA: TGCGCCAGCAGCCCAGGGGGACTAGCGGGAGTTAATGAGCAGTTCTTC.